This entry describes one TCR beta chain. A read error may produce the germline difference seen at one junction end. The data originate from a study of T cells in Graves' hyperthyroidism and ophthalmopathy. Whole-study context: Peripheral blood sampling occurred at initial diagnosis, before any treatment.

The CDR3 runs 12 residues. Germline assignment: CDR1 SGHTA and CDR2 FQGNSA. Amplified regions were TCR beta CDR3 sequences from RNA transcripts. HTBI primers were used for first-round RT-PCR of the TCR CDR3. TCRdb passed the multiplex PCR reads through MiXCR, listing each CDR3 protein once. This repertoire shows hundreds of thousands of distinct CDR3 sequences, under 15% found once; its top ten account for 13%. The chain links TRBV7-2 to TRBJ2-7, with D unclear. The sequencing input was blood. The sequence derives from a man between 18 and 29 years old with Graves' ophthalmopathy. In nucleotides, the CDR3 is TGTGCCAACAGCTTAGGGTCCTACGAGCAGTACTTC. Its translation: CANSLGSYEQYF. Full variable domain (remainder filled in from reference TRBV7-2 and TRBJ2-7): GAGVSQSPSNKVTEKGKDVELRCDPISGHTALYWYRQSLGQGLEFLIYFQGNSAPDKSGLPSDRFSAERTGGSVSTLTIQRTQQEDSAVYLCANSLGSYEQYFGPGTRLTVT.